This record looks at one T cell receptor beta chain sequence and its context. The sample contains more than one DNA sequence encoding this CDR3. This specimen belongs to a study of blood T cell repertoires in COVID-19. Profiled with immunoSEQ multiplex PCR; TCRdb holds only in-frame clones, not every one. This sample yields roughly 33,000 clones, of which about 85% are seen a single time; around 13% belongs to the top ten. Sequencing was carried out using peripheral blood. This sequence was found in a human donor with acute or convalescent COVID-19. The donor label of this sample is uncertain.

CDR3 region: CASSFGQEQFF. As DNA, the CDR3 is TGTGCCAGCAGTTTCGGACAGGAGCAGTTCTTC. J is TRBJ2-1 and V is TRBV27; tentative D call: TRBD1 (6 bases). The V and J ends lost 3 bases and 10 bases respectively, with 7 bases between them. The CDR3 runs 11 residues. Germline V gives CDR1 MNHEY, CDR2 SMNVEV (reference sequence).